These T cell receptor beta chains were read from a single sample in a study. Each CDR3 protein gets one entry after TCRdb re-called the 5' RACE reads with MiXCR. This table has 50,000 to 70,000 distinct CDR3 sequences, less than 25% appearing once. Sequencing was carried out using tumor-infiltrating Tregs sorted from the breast tumor. Source of these receptors: a female donor with breast cancer. The CDR3 runs from the conserved cysteine through the conserved F or W. A D gene is named only where the DNA matches it firmly. Part of the rows lack a size; the others show once, few, many or a class for expanded clones.

D gene: .
V gene: TRBV11-2
clone size: few
J gene: TRBJ2-1
CDR3 protein: CASSSGPDTHYNEQFF
CDR3 DNA: TGTGCCAGCAGCTCAGGTCCGGACACTCACTACAATGAGCAGTTCTTC

D gene: .
V gene: TRBV5-1
clone size: few
J gene: TRBJ2-5
CDR3 protein: CASSGPEQETQYF
CDR3 DNA: TGCGCCAGCAGCGGACCGGAGCAAGAGACCCAGTACTTC

D gene: TRBD1
V gene: TRBV24-1
clone size: few
J gene: TRBJ1-5
CDR3 protein: CATSTGGGSQPQHF
CDR3 DNA: TGTGCCACCTCGACAGGGGGAGGGAGTCAGCCCCAGCATTTT

D gene: .
V gene: TRBV7-9
clone size: .
J gene: TRBJ2-5
CDR3 protein: CASSHSGRYQETQYF
CDR3 DNA: TGTGCCAGCAGCCATAGCGGAAGGTACCAAGAGACCCAGTACTTC

D gene: .
V gene: TRBV2
clone size: many
J gene: TRBJ2-3
CDR3 protein: CASSDGLTDTQYF
CDR3 DNA: TGTGCCAGCAGTGATGGCCTCACAGATACGCAGTATTTT

D gene: .
V gene: TRBV15
clone size: many
J gene: TRBJ1-6
CDR3 protein: CATSRGLGGTSNSPLHF
CDR3 DNA: TGTGCCACCAGCAGAGGGTTAGGAGGGACATCCAATTCACCCCTCCACTTT

D gene: .
V gene: TRBV6-1
clone size: many
J gene: TRBJ1-2
CDR3 protein: CASSEGRGNYGYTF
CDR3 DNA: TGTGCCAGCAGTGAAGGGCGCGGGAACTATGGCTACACCTTC

D gene: .
V gene: TRBV3-1
clone size: .
J gene: TRBJ2-7
CDR3 protein: CASSQVGPSDEQYF
CDR3 DNA: TGTGCCAGCAGCCAAGTGGGACCCTCCGACGAGCAGTACTTC

D gene: .
V gene: TRBV28
clone size: .
J gene: TRBJ2-1
CDR3 protein: CAIGELTYNEQFF
CDR3 DNA: TGTGCCATTGGGGAGCTGACCTACAATGAGCAGTTCTTC

D gene: .
V gene: TRBV6-1
clone size: many
J gene: TRBJ1-5
CDR3 protein: CASRNLPRTLGSNQPQHF
CDR3 DNA: TGTGCCAGCAGGAACTTACCTCGGACCCTTGGATCCAATCAGCCCCAGCATTTT

D gene: TRBD1
V gene: TRBV29-1
clone size: few
J gene: TRBJ2-7
CDR3 protein: CSADSGTGSWEQYF
CDR3 DNA: TGCAGCGCCGATTCTGGGACAGGGAGTTGGGAGCAGTACTTC